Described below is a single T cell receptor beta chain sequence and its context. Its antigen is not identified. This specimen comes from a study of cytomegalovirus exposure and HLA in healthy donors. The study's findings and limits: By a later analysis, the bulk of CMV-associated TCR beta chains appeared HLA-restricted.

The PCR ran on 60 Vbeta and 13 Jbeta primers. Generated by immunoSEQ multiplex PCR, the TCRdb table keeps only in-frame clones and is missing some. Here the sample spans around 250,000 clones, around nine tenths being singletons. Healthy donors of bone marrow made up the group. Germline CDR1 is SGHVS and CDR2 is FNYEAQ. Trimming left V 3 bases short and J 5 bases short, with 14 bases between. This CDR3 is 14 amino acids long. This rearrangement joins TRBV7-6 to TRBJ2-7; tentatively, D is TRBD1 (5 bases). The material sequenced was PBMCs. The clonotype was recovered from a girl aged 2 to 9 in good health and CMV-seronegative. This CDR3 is CASSLARGAHEQYF. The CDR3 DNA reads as TGTGCCAGCAGCTTGGCTAGGGGTGCCCACGAGCAGTACTTC.